These 24 T cell receptor beta chains were all obtained from the same sample, sequenced in a study of cytomegalovirus exposure and HLA in healthy donors. The PCR used 60 Vbeta and 13 Jbeta primers. Sequencing used immunoSEQ multiplex PCR; TCRdb keeps in-frame clones, though not all of them. The sample lists some 150,000 clones, roughly 9.6% occurring once. Specimen: PBMCs. The receptors stem from a woman aged 40 to 49 in good health and CMV-seropositive.

This clone was seen a handful of times. This is likely a read error, given that the CDR3 carries no conserved phenylalanine or tryptophan at its end. The V call is TRBV2, the J call TRBJ1-2; 9 nucleotides line up with TRBD1. CDR1 is SNHLY and CDR2 is FYNNEI in the germline V gene. CDR3 length: 13 amino acids. Trimming at V came to 5 bases and at J to 7 bases, leaving 5 bases not matched to a gene. The chain's CDR3 is CASSLGTGPGYTV. CDR3 coding DNA: TGTGCCAGCAGTCTTGGGACAGGGCCTGGCTACACCGTC.

A note on this clone: At the DNA level, this CDR3 is encoded by other sequences in the same sample as well. The genes are TRBV6-5 and TRBJ1-4; 10 bases are a match to TRBD1. Germline V gives CDR1 MNHEY, CDR2 SVGAGI. This CDR3 is built from 14 residues. V shed 4 bases, J shed 4 bases, and the junction held 0 bases outside the gene matches. The CDR3 sequence is CASSWDRGNEKLFF. The CDR3 DNA follows: TGTGCCAGCAGTTGGGACAGGGGTAATGAAAAACTGTTTTTT.

In this sample, this clone turned up a few times. The J gene is TRBJ2-3, the V gene TRBV7-9; 8 nucleotides align to TRBD1. CDR1 and CDR2 from the germline V gene are SEHNR and FQNEAQ (reference sequence). This CDR3 has 17 amino acids. V lost 1 base to trimming and J lost 4 bases; unmatched junction nucleotides: 10. CDR3: CASSLGQGAGEADTQYF. DNA of the CDR3: TGTGCCAGCAGCTTAGGGCAGGGGGCGGGTGAGGCAGATACGCAGTATTTT.

Of note for this clone: Distinct nucleotide sequences in the sample also encode this CDR3. This sequence joins TRBV5-6 and TRBJ1-5; D gene uncertain. CDR1 is SGHDT, CDR2 YYEEEE, per germline. CDR3 length: 14 amino acids. The V end lost 1 base, the J end lost 1 base, and 6 bases lay between the germline ends. CDR3 DNA sequence: TGTGCCAGCAGCTTGAGAGGCAGCAATCAGCCCCAGCATTTT. This sequence encodes CASSLRGSNQPQHF.

This clone was seen a handful of times. The chain has TRBV5-8 and TRBJ1-6, with D tentatively TRBD1 (5 bases). The CDR3 has 16 residues. Deletions cut 4 bases from V and 5 bases from J, with 16 bases between. The germline CDR1 and CDR2 sequences are SGHTS and YDEGEE. CDR3 sequence reads: CASSQGSGQNNSPLHF. The CDR3, as DNA: TGTGCCAGCAGCCAGGGCTCCGGGCAAAATAATTCACCCCTCCACTTT.

The chain recombines TRBV2 with TRBJ1-5, with D perhaps TRBD1 (6 bases). This CDR3 contains 15 residues. The germline gives CDR1 SNHLY, CDR2 FYNNEI. Trimming pared 5 bases from V and 0 bases from J, leaving 11 bases between. Written as DNA, the CDR3 is TGTGCCAGCAGTTGGACAGCACGTAGCAATCAGCCCCAGCATTTT. Its translation is CASSWTARSNQPQHF.

This clone was picked up a small number of times. This rearrangement joins TRBV27 to TRBJ1-2; TRBD1 is a possible D gene (5 bases). The ends were cut back, 0 bases at V and 4 bases at J, with 12 bases in the middle. The germline gives CDR1 MNHEY, CDR2 SMNVEV (reference sequence). CDR3 length: 15 residues. The CDR3 nucleotides are TGTGCCAGCAGTTTATCGAGGAGGGGCGCCTATGGCTACACCTTC. Protein product: CASSLSRRGAYGYTF.

The genes are TRBV5-4 and TRBJ2-7; TRBD2 matches at 10 bases. J lost 0 bases, V lost 5 bases, and 5 bases had no gene match. The CDR3 has 15 amino acids. Germline V gene lookup returns CDR1 SGHNT and CDR2 YYREEE (reference sequence). CDR3 DNA sequence: TGTGCCAGCAGTTCGACTAGCGGGTTCTCCTACGAGCAGTACTTC. This codes for CASSSTSGFSYEQYF.

J is TRBJ2-1 and V is TRBV15, with a possible D match to TRBD2 (7 bases). V was clipped by 1 base and J by 9 bases, with 16 bases between them. The CDR3 is 15 residues long. CDR1 and CDR2 (germline): LNHNV, YYDKDF (reference sequence). The DNA of the CDR3 is TGTGCCACCAGCAGAGGAACGGGGGCGGGGGTTGAGCAGTTCTTC. It codes for CATSRGTGAGVEQFF.

The chain couples TRBV14 to TRBJ1-4, with TRBD1 matching over 7 bases. Trimming removed 3 bases from V and 2 bases from J; junction bases left unmatched: 6. Germline assignment: CDR1 SGHDN and CDR2 FVKESK. This CDR3 is 16 amino acids long. This CDR3 reads CASSQLTGSTNEKLFF. CDR3 bases: TGTGCCAGCAGCCAGCTGACAGGGTCCACTAATGAAAAACTGTTTTTT.

In its sample, this clone was seen a few times. This rearrangement joins TRBV2 to TRBJ1-1; perhaps TRBD1 as D (6 bases). Trimming stripped 9 bases from V and 1 base from J, with 12 bases between. Looked up from germline, CDR1 is SNHLY and CDR2 is FYNNEI. The CDR3 length is 13 residues. The CDR3 bases are TGTGCCAGTACTGGACAGTCGAACACTGAAGCTTTCTTT. It translates to CASTGQSNTEAFF.

This clone has more than one count but fewer than ten. The V gene is TRBV27, the J gene TRBJ2-1; 8 bases are shared with TRBD2. This CDR3 is 15 amino acids long. V dropped 5 bases and J dropped 4; count of bases not matched to a gene: 7. CDR1 is MNHEY and CDR2 is SMNVEV in the germline V gene (reference sequence). CDR3 sequence: CASSPSGGLYNEQFF. The CDR3 DNA reads as TGTGCCAGCAGTCCCAGCGGGGGCCTTTACAATGAGCAGTTCTTC.

This clone turned up a few times. Other DNA sequences in the same sample also yield this CDR3. The V gene is TRBV5-6, the J gene TRBJ1-5, with TRBD1 identical over 11 bases. The CDR3 spans 16 residues. The V segment lost 1 base and the J segment 6 bases; nucleotides outside the gene matches: 6. Germline V CDR1 and CDR2: SGHDT, YYEEEE. The CDR3 DNA follows: TGTGCCAGCAGCTTGAGAGGGACAGGGGGGTCTCAGCCCCAGCATTTT. This gives the protein CASSLRGTGGSQPQHF. Using reference TRBV5-6 and TRBJ1-5 for the parts outside the CDR3, the full variable domain is DAGVTQSPTHLIKTRGQQVTLRCSPKSGHDTVSWYQQALGQGPQFIFQYYEEEERQRGNFPDRFSGHQFPNYSSELNVNALLLGDSALYLCASSLRGTGGSQPQHFGDGTRLSIL.

This sequence joins TRBV7-9 and TRBJ2-3, with 9 positions matching TRBD1. Germline V gene sequence: CDR1 SEHNR, CDR2 FQNEAQ (reference sequence). J was trimmed by 1 base and V by 5 bases; bases with no gene match: 7. CDR3 size: 16 residues. The CDR3 reads CASSTRQGVGTDTQYF. CDR3 nucleotides: TGTGCCAGCAGCACCCGACAGGGGGTCGGCACAGATACGCAGTATTTT.

Only a few counts were recorded for this clone. This chain links TRBV9 with TRBJ2-7, with 9 bases that match TRBD1. The CDR3 has 15 amino acids. Trimming removed 0 bases from V and 3 bases from J; junction bases left unmatched: 4. The germline CDR1 and CDR2 sequences are SGDLS and YYNGEE. The CDR3: CASSVGTGVVYEQYF. The CDR3 nucleotides are TGTGCCAGCAGCGTAGGGACAGGGGTAGTCTACGAGCAGTACTTC.

Points on this clone: This specimen includes other DNA sequences encoding the same CDR3. The chain recombines TRBV19 with TRBJ1-1; D is unresolved. Germline V CDR1 and CDR2: LNHDA, SQIVND (reference sequence). The V gene lost 3 bases and the J gene lost 2 bases, with 7 bases spanning the gap. This CDR3 spans 13 amino acids. The CDR3 is CASSITGNTEAFF. The DNA for the CDR3 is TGTGCCAGTAGTATCACGGGAAACACTGAAGCTTTCTTT.

The chain carries TRBV6-6 and TRBJ2-3; D is uncertain. The CDR3 is 11 residues long. With 6 bases removed from V and 5 bases from J, the gap between germline ends came to 6 bases. CDR1 and CDR2 (germline): MNHNY, SVGAGI (reference sequence). In nucleotides, the CDR3 is TGTGCCAGCAGGCACAAAGATACGCAGTATTTT. Translation: CASRHKDTQYF.

This clone came up a few times. The chain couples TRBV9 to TRBJ2-5, with 8 nucleotides matching TRBD2. With 4 bases clipped from V and 3 bases from J, the junction kept 8 bases outside the gene matches. This CDR3 has 15 residues. Per germline, CDR1 SGDLS and CDR2 YYNGEE. The CDR3: CASSPGGGREETQYF. As DNA, the CDR3 is TGTGCCAGCAGCCCGGGGGGGGGCCGGGAAGAGACCCAGTACTTC.

V usage is TRBV5-1 and J usage is TRBJ1-2, with a tentative D call TRBD1 (6 bases). V lost 4 bases, J lost 3 bases, and 10 bases lay in between. Per the germline V gene, CDR1 is SGHRS and CDR2 is YFSETQ. This CDR3 has 13 residues. CDR3 protein: CASSLQGDYGYTF. CDR3 nucleotides: TGCGCCAGCAGCCTACAGGGAGACTATGGCTACACCTTC. Using reference TRBV5-1 and TRBJ1-2 for the parts outside the CDR3, the full variable domain is KAGVTQTPRYLIKTRGQQVTLSCSPISGHRSVSWYQQTPGQGLQFLFEYFSETQRNKGNFPGRFSGRQFSNSRSEMNVSTLELGDSALYLCASSLQGDYGYTFGSGTRLTVV.

This clone has only a few counts. J is TRBJ1-2 and V is TRBV6-6; no firm D call. Germline assignment: CDR1 MNHNY and CDR2 SVGAGI (reference sequence). V lost 6 bases, J lost 7 bases, and 9 bases lay in between. The CDR3 spans 11 residues. The CDR3 reads CASSTGSGYTF. CDR3 DNA: TGTGCCAGCAGCACGGGGAGTGGCTACACCTTC.

This chain joins TRBV5-1 and TRBJ1-4; D gene uncertain. Germline CDR1 reads SGHRS; CDR2 reads YFSETQ. V shed 2 bases and J shed 0 bases, with 5 bases lying between them. This CDR3 contains 14 residues. The CDR3 bases are TGCGCCAGCAGCTTCGGGACAACTAATGAAAAACTGTTTTTT. This codes for CASSFGTTNEKLFF. The full variable domain, completed using reference TRBV5-1 and TRBJ1-4, is KAGVTQTPRYLIKTRGQQVTLSCSPISGHRSVSWYQQTPGQGLQFLFEYFSETQRNKGNFPGRFSGRQFSNSRSEMNVSTLELGDSALYLCASSFGTTNEKLFFGSGTQLSVL.

This clone has a handful of counts. The rearrangement links TRBV28 to TRBJ2-1, with 8 bases matching TRBD2. Germline trimming cut 2 bases from V and 7 bases from J; bases unmatched to any gene: 4. The CDR3 sequence is 14 residues long. Germline V lookup: CDR1 MDHEN, CDR2 SYDVKM. CDR3: CASSLRGGQNEQFF. CDR3 bases: TGTGCCAGCAGTTTACGGGGGGGCCAAAATGAGCAGTTCTTC.

This chain joins TRBV6-1 and TRBJ2-7; a possible D gene is TRBD1 (5 bases). This CDR3 comprises 14 residues. The V gene lost 1 base and the J gene lost 4 bases, with 11 bases spanning the gap. In germline, CDR1 is MNHNS, CDR2 SASEGT. The CDR3 is CASSEVQGKYEQYF. As DNA, the CDR3 is TGTGCCAGCAGTGAAGTCCAGGGAAAATACGAGCAGTACTTC.

Only a few counts were recorded for this clone. V gene TRBV5-6 combines with J gene TRBJ2-2; D is uncertain. V was trimmed by 3 bases and J by 3 bases, leaving 9 bases between them. This CDR3 has 14 amino acids. Germline V gene sequence: CDR1 SGHDT, CDR2 YYEEEE. The CDR3 region has the DNA TGTGCCAGCAGCTCCAGGTCCGACACCGGGGAGCTGTTTTTT. Protein: CASSSRSDTGELFF.